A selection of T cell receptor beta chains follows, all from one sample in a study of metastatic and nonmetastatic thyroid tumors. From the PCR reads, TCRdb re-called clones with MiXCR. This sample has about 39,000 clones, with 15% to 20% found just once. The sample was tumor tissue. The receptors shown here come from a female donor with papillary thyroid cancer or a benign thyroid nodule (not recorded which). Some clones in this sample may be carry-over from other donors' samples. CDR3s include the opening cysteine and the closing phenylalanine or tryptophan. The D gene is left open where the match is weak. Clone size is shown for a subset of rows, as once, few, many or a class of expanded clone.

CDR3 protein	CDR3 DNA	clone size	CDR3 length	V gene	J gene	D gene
CASSYQPGPTDTQYF	TGTGCCAGCAGCTATCAACCGGGCCCCACAGATACGCAGTATTTT	many	15	TRBV7-9	TRBJ2-3	.
CASSQEVRVRPGEQFF	TGCGCCAGCAGCCAAGAAGTGAGGGTGCGCCCCGGTGAGCAGTTCTTC	.	16	TRBV4-1	TRBJ2-1	.
CASGGTTKGQPQHF	TGTGCCAGTGGGGGGACTACTAAGGGTCAGCCCCAGCATTTT	many	14	TRBV19	TRBJ1-5	.
CASSSRQGFAEQYF	TGCGCCAGCAGCTCCCGACAGGGATTCGCCGAGCAGTACTTC	many	14	TRBV5-1	TRBJ2-7	TRBD1
CASSQEVRGRIQETQYF	TGCGCCAGCAGCCAAGAAGTAAGGGGACGGATACAAGAGACCCAGTACTTC	.	17	TRBV4-1	TRBJ2-5	.
CSAKGLVSRAEQFF	TGCAGTGCCAAAGGACTAGTCTCGAGAGCTGAGCAGTTCTTC	many	14	TRBV20-1	TRBJ2-1	TRBD2
CAIRREWGNTVELFF	TGTGCCATCAGACGGGAGTGGGGCAACACCGTGGAGCTGTTTTTT	.	15	TRBV2	TRBJ2-2	.
CASSSYIAKGSRETQYF	TGTGCCAGCAGTTCCTACATAGCAAAGGGTTCCAGGGAGACCCAGTACTTC	many	17	TRBV27	TRBJ2-5	.
CASSFNGPRVALHF	TGTGCCAGCAGTTTTAACGGGCCCCGAGTCGCCCTCCACTTT	few	14	TRBV27	TRBJ1-6	.
CATSRERTGDVRALVNTGELFF	TGTGCCACCAGCAGAGAGAGGACAGGGGACGTTAGGGCTCTCGTTAACACCGGGGAGCTGTTTTTT	.	22	TRBV15	TRBJ2-2	TRBD1
CASSQTRAGFSYNEQFF	TGCGCCAGCAGCCAAACTCGAGCGGGTTTCTCCTACAATGAGCAGTTCTTC	many	17	TRBV4-3	TRBJ2-1	.
CSTVTGEWVGGEQYF	TGCAGTACGGTGACAGGGGAGTGGGTGGGGGGCGAGCAGTACTTC	many	15	TRBV20-1	TRBJ2-7	TRBD1
CASSLLPTGDSNQPQHF	TGTGCCAGCAGCTTATTACCCACCGGGGATAGCAATCAGCCCCAGCATTTT	.	17	TRBV7-6	TRBJ1-5	.
CASTLTRAIVSTDTQYF	TGTGCCAGCACTCTGACTAGAGCCATCGTTAGCACAGATACGCAGTATTTT	few	17	TRBV6-5	TRBJ2-3	.
CASSFDRSSYNEQFF	TGCGCCAGCAGCTTTGACAGGAGCTCCTACAATGAGCAGTTCTTC	.	15	TRBV5-1	TRBJ2-1	.
CASSLGQALYEQYF	TGCGCCAGCAGCTTGGGACAGGCACTCTACGAGCAGTACTTC	.	14	TRBV5-1	TRBJ2-7	.
CASSLDLRGDFGYTF	TGCGCCAGCAGCTTAGATCTTCGGGGGGACTTTGGCTACACCTTC	.	15	TRBV11-2	TRBJ1-2	.
CASSLAQGPNQPQHF	TGTGCCAGCAGCTTAGCGCAGGGGCCCAATCAGCCCCAGCATTTT	many	15	TRBV7-9	TRBJ1-5	.
CASSWGSGANVLTF	TGTGCCAGCAGCTGGGGCTCTGGGGCCAACGTCCTGACTTTC	many	14	TRBV7-9	TRBJ2-6	.
CASSLMNGATDTQYF	TGTGCCAGCAGCTTAATGAACGGCGCCACAGATACGCAGTATTTT	many	15	TRBV11-2	TRBJ2-3	.
CASSSVAGNTGELFF	TGTGCCAGCAGCTCTGTAGCGGGGAACACCGGGGAGCTGTTTTTT	many	15	TRBV7-8	TRBJ2-2	TRBD2
CASSLYTSSGNTIYF	TGTGCCAGCAGCTTATATACCTCCTCTGGAAACACCATATATTTT	many	15	TRBV7-6	TRBJ1-3	.
CASSEHGGRAGSGELYF	TGTGCCAGCAGTGAACATGGCGGCAGGGCGGGGTCCGGGGAGCTGTACTTC	few	17	TRBV6-1	TRBJ2-7	.
CASSETSGAQETQYF	TGTGCCAGCAGTGAAACCAGCGGGGCCCAAGAGACCCAGTACTTC	many	15	TRBV2	TRBJ2-5	TRBD2
CASSLAERNEQFF	TGTGCCAGCAGCTTAGCAGAACGAAATGAGCAGTTCTTC	.	13	TRBV7-6	TRBJ2-1	.
CASSIQAGGHEQYF	TGTGCCAGTAGTATTCAAGCGGGAGGCCACGAGCAGTACTTC	few	14	TRBV19	TRBJ2-7	TRBD2
CASSLRQGVYDEQFF	TGTGCCAGCAGCTTACGGCAGGGGGTTTACGATGAGCAGTTCTTC	.	15	TRBV7-3	TRBJ2-1	TRBD1
CASSLVGTQYF	TGTGCCAGCAGCTTAGTTGGGACCCAGTACTTC	few	11	TRBV7-2	TRBJ2-5	.
CASSVRGLYGYTF	TGTGCCAGCAGTGTCCGCGGATTATATGGCTACACCTTC	many	13	TRBV2	TRBJ1-2	.
CASSQILGRTGELFF	TGTGCCAGCAGCCAAATATTGGGGAGAACCGGGGAGCTGTTTTTT	many	15	TRBV4-2	TRBJ2-2	.
CASSPTGVFSGNTIYF	TGTGCCAGCAGCCCGACAGGTGTCTTCTCTGGAAACACCATATATTTT	few	16	TRBV28	TRBJ1-3	.
CASSPAGGRTEAFF	TGTGCCAGCTCACCGGCAGGGGGTCGGACTGAAGCTTTCTTT	many	14	TRBV18	TRBJ1-1	TRBD1
CAWSRGAGGIYNEQFF	TGTGCCTGGAGCCGCGGAGCGGGAGGAATCTACAATGAGCAGTTCTTC	many	16	TRBV30	TRBJ2-1	TRBD2
CASSKTAGQGFEQYF	TGTGCCAGCAGCAAGACAGCGGGACAGGGTTTCGAGCAGTACTTC	.	15	TRBV7-2	TRBJ2-7	TRBD1
CASSQEGNIQYF	TGCGCCAGCAGCCAGGAGGGGAACATTCAGTACTTC	many	12	TRBV5-1	TRBJ2-4	.
CAIQAVGTDTQYF	TGTGCCATCCAAGCGGTCGGCACAGATACGCAGTATTTT	many	13	TRBV27	TRBJ2-3	.
CASSLSGTVNEQFF	TGTGCCAGCAGTTTATCCGGGACAGTCAATGAGCAGTTCTTC	.	14	TRBV27	TRBJ2-1	TRBD1
CASSGLSSSTDTQYF	TGTGCCAGCAGTGGACTCTCCTCCAGTACAGATACGCAGTATTTT	few	15	TRBV2	TRBJ2-3	.
CASRGRNYEQYF	TGTGCCAGCAGAGGACGAAACTACGAGCAGTACTTC	medium-sized	12	TRBV27	TRBJ2-7	.
CASYGGNEQFF	TGTGCCAGCTACGGCGGCAATGAGCAGTTCTTC	.	11	TRBV7-8	TRBJ2-1	.
CASGQQGGLGEQYF	TGTGCTAGTGGTCAACAGGGAGGCCTGGGCGAGCAGTACTTC	many	14	TRBV12-5	TRBJ2-7	.
CACNRGKDVKTEAFF	TGTGCCTGTAACAGGGGGAAGGACGTGAAAACTGAAGCTTTCTTT	.	15	TRBV30	TRBJ1-1	TRBD1